This passage covers 11 T cell receptor beta chains from one sample sequenced in a study of T cell responses to AZD1222 COVID-19 vaccine. Profiling relied on immunoSEQ multiplex PCR, and the TCRdb table lists in-frame clones only, not all of them. The data hold approximately 150,000 clones, with under 95% observed a single time. The specimen was peripheral blood, collected 28 days after the second AZD1222 dose. These receptors were obtained from an adult who received the AZD1222 COVID-19 vaccine.

The chain employs TRBV18 and TRBJ1-1; a weak D match, TRBD1 (6 bases). CDR1 is KGHSH, CDR2 LQKENI, per germline. V lost 5 bases and J lost 1, with 11 bases in between. CDR3 size: 14 residues. CDR3 loop: CASSTQGSNTEAFF. CDR3 nucleotides: TGTGCCAGCTCAACACAGGGCTCGAACACTGAAGCTTTCTTT. Drawing the rest from reference TRBV18 and TRBJ1-1, the complete variable domain is NAGVMQNPRHLVRRRGQEARLRCSPMKGHSHVYWYRQLPEEGLKFMVYLQKENIIDESGMPKERFSAEFPKEGPSILRIQQVVRGDSAAYFCASSTQGSNTEAFFGQGTRLTVV.

The rearrangement uses TRBV6-5 and TRBJ2-3; unclear D gene. Trimming left V 7 bases short and J 0 bases short, with 8 bases between. This CDR3 contains 13 residues. Germline V lookup: CDR1 MNHEY, CDR2 SVGAGI. The CDR3 region has the DNA TGTGCCAGCAAAAGGGCTAGCACAGATACGCAGTATTTT. Residues: CASKRASTDTQYF.

The chain uses TRBV5-4 and TRBJ1-4; D remains unclear. CDR1 and CDR2 from the germline V gene are SGHNT and YYREEE (reference sequence). The CDR3 spans 14 residues. V was pared by 1 base and J by 0 bases, with 4 bases between. The DNA for the CDR3 is TGTGCCAGCAGCTTGCAGGCAACTAATGAAAAACTGTTTTTT. It codes for CASSLQATNEKLFF.

This chain uses TRBV29-1 with TRBJ2-5, with D perhaps assigned TRBD1 or TRBD2 (6 bases each). V was shortened by 3 bases and J by 3 bases, with 26 bases between the two germline ends. Germline CDR1 SQVTM, CDR2 ANQGSEA. The length of the CDR3 is 18 residues. The CDR3 nucleotides are TGCAGCGTTGAGGTCCATCTGGGAATGTGGGGGGCGAAAGAGACCCAGTACTTC. Translation: CSVEVHLGMWGAKETQYF.

This chain links TRBV10-2 with TRBJ2-3, with 12 bases aligning to TRBD2. Germline CDR1 reads WSHSY; CDR2 reads SAAADI. V was pared by 8 bases and J by 2 bases, with 5 bases of the junction left unmatched. This CDR3 contains 15 residues. The CDR3 region is CASSRLAGVTDTQYF. The CDR3 DNA is TGCGCCAGCTCCAGACTAGCGGGGGTCACAGATACGCAGTATTTT.

V usage is TRBV30 and J usage is TRBJ1-4, with TRBD1 as a possible D gene (5 bases). This CDR3 is 16 amino acids long. The V end lost 3 bases, the J end lost 3 bases, and 17 bases lay between the germline ends. CDR1 and CDR2 (germline): GTSNPN, SVGIG (reference sequence). CDR3 loop: CAWRSLGGLANEKLFF. CDR3 sequence (DNA): TGTGCCTGGAGGTCCCTGGGGGGGTTGGCTAATGAAAAACTGTTTTTT.

This sequence joins TRBV24-1 and TRBJ2-5; 11 bases line up with TRBD2. From germline, CDR1 is KGHDR and CDR2 SFDVKD. J gave up 4 bases and V 6 bases, and 6 bases lay outside the gene matches. The CDR3 is 15 residues long. The CDR3 DNA sequence: TGTGCCACCAGTCTTGTAGCGGGAGGGTTAGAGACCCAGTACTTC. It specifies CATSLVAGGLETQYF.

This chain connects TRBV13 to TRBJ1-2; D may be TRBD1 (6 bases). The CDR3 totals 16 residues. Germline V gives CDR1 PRHDT, CDR2 FYEKMQ (reference sequence). V was shortened by 6 bases and J by 4 bases, with 21 bases between the two germline ends. This CDR3 is CASRVHSGAPGYGYTF. The DNA of the CDR3 is TGTGCCAGCAGAGTCCATTCAGGGGCGCCGGGCTATGGCTACACCTTC.

J is TRBJ1-2 and V is TRBV11-1; D gene uncertain. CDR3 length: 15 amino acids. CDR1 is SGHAT and CDR2 is FQDESV in the germline V gene (reference sequence). The V end lost 5 bases, the J end lost 0 bases, and 13 bases lay between the germline ends. The CDR3 loop is CASSPRSPANYGYTF. In DNA, the CDR3 is TGTGCCAGCAGCCCCCGCTCTCCGGCTAACTATGGCTACACCTTC.

This clone was counted between two and nine times. The J gene is TRBJ2-2, the V gene TRBV6-1; a weak D match, TRBD2 (5 bases). In germline, CDR1 is MNHNS, CDR2 SASEGT. V was trimmed by 1 base and J by 9 bases, leaving 9 bases between them. The CDR3 contains 13 residues. CDR3 nucleotides: TGTGCCAGCAGTGAAGTGGACTCCCGGGAGCTGTTTTTT. Translated: CASSEVDSRELFF.

This clone was detected only once. V and J are TRBV24-1 and TRBJ2-1; D is unclear. Trimming pared 3 bases from V and 7 bases from J, leaving 6 bases between. This CDR3 spans 12 amino acids. CDR1 KGHDR and CDR2 SFDVKD come from the germline V gene. CDR3 protein: CATSDGGNEQFF. DNA for the CDR3: TGTGCCACCAGTGATGGTGGTAATGAGCAGTTCTTC.